The present entry profiles one T cell receptor (beta chain) with its context. Its specificity is unknown. The sample originates from a study of T cell responses to AZD1222 COVID-19 vaccine. Germline CDR1 and CDR2: DFQATT and SNEGSKA (reference sequence). The CDR3 has 11 amino acids. V was shortened by 2 bases and J by 5 bases, with 6 bases between the two germline ends. Study-level points and caveats: White British ancestry dominated among donors, who included more females, and clonal diversity was possibly underestimated.

Only in-frame clones appear in the TCRdb table, and some are missing; sequencing was by immunoSEQ multiplex PCR. The sample yields roughly 130,000 clones, 88% seen once. The clonotype originates from an adult in good health. The chain has TRBV20-1 and TRBJ2-5, with D hard to call. The sample consisted of peripheral blood, taken on day 0 of AZD1222 vaccination. In DNA, the CDR3 is TGCAGTGCTAGACTGCTGGAGACCCAGTACTTC. It translates to CSARLLETQYF.